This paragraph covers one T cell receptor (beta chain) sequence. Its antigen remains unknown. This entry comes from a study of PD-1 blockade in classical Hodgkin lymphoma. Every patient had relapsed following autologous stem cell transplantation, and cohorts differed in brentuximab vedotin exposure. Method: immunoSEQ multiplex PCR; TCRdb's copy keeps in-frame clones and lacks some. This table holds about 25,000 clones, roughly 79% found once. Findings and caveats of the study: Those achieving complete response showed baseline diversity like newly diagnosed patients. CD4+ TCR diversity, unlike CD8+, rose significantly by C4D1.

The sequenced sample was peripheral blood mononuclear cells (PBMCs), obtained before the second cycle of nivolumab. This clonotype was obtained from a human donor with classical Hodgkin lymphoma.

CDR3: CASCGRENTEAFF. CDR3 in DNA: TGTGCCAGTTGCGGCAGGGAGAACACTGAAGCTTTCTTT. The chain couples TRBV6-6 to TRBJ1-1, with D perhaps TRBD1 (5 bases). Trimming took 9 bases from V and 1 from J, leaving 12 bases between them. CDR1 and CDR2 (germline): MNHNY, SVGAGI (reference sequence). The CDR3 contains 13 residues.